The 3 T cell receptor beta chains given below trace back to one sample, sequenced in a study of blood T cell repertoires in COVID-19 (dated by TCRdb to the early 2020s). Receptors were amplified or captured by the immunoSEQ multiplex PCR assay. The source is immuneACCESS, and TCRdb retained only in-frame sequences with V and J called. Part of the clones is not carried over; for the studies checked, unresolved V genes explain less than half of this, and the remainder is unexplained. In this sample the table shows some 98,000 clones, approximately 80% of which occur a single time. The ten largest clonotypes hold over 9.5% of the sample. Sequenced input: peripheral blood. The receptors derive from a man between 65 and 85 years old with acute or convalescent COVID-19.

The sample holds many counts of this clone. Written as DNA, the CDR3 is TGTGCCAGCAGCTCTAGTAGCGGGGGGGCAGTAGATACGCAGTATTTT. This encodes CASSSSSGGAVDTQYF. The chain carries TRBV7-9 and TRBJ2-3; 11 bases agree with TRBD2. The CDR3 extends over 16 amino acids. The germline V gene encodes CDR1 SEHNR and CDR2 FQNEAQ (reference sequence). With V trimmed by 4 bases and J by 5 bases, 8 bases remained unmatched. Variable domain in full (rest from reference TRBV7-9 and TRBJ2-3): DTGVSQNPRHKITKRGQNVTFRCDPISEHNRLYWYRQTLGQGPEFLTYFQNEAQLEKSRLLSDRFSAERPKGSFSTLEIQRTEQGDSAMYLCASSSSSGGAVDTQYFGPGTRLTVL.

V usage is TRBV18 and J usage is TRBJ2-3, with unresolved D. This CDR3 contains 15 residues. The germline V and J ends were trimmed by 4 bases and 0 bases, with 11 bases remaining between them. The germline gives CDR1 KGHSH, CDR2 LQKENI. CDR3 DNA: TGTGCCAGCTCACACGAGATTGGTAGCACAGATACGCAGTATTTT. This translates into CASSHEIGSTDTQYF.

CDR3 sequence (DNA): TGTGCCAGCAGCCCGGATCAGGGCCAAGATCAGCCCCAGCATTTT. Translating gives CASSPDQGQDQPQHF. The chain recombines TRBV5-4 with TRBJ1-5; TRBD1 is a possible D gene (5 bases). V was cut by 4 bases and J by 5 bases, with 16 bases left in between. The CDR3 runs 15 residues. Germline V gene data show CDR1 as SGHNT and CDR2 as YYREEE (reference sequence).